These T cell receptor beta chains were read from a single sample in a study of persistence of HIV-infected CD4 T cells. Repertoires were generated with immunoSEQ multiplex PCR, while TCRdb's copy carries only in-frame clones and drops some. The sample holds about 36,000 clones, 75% to 85% seen once. These receptors lack a known antigen. Here the sequenced sample was cultured CD4+ T cells from PBMCs, taken from a patient who received antiretroviral therapy. These receptors all stem from an adult with HIV. The donor label of this sample is uncertain. Both conserved end residues are trimmed from each CDR3.

cdr3_length j_call v_call cdr3_aa
13 TRBJ1-1 TRBV18 ASSPPWGLSTEAF
12 TRBJ1-2 TRBV10-1 ASSPPGDFYGYT
12 TRBJ1-4 TRBV5-1 ASSQTGNREKLF
10 TRBJ1-1 TRBV6-5 ASSPDRTEAF
12 TRBJ2-5 TRBV7-6 ASSFGAGKETQY
14 TRBJ2-6 TRBV5-1 ASNPGVASGANVLT
16 TRBJ1-6 TRBV6-2/TRBV6-3 ASSPRSAGGTYNSPLH
10 TRBJ2-3 TRBV30 AWTFSRDTQY
12 TRBJ1-2 TRBV5-1 ASSLAGGTYGYT
13 TRBJ1-4 TRBV5-1 ASSSGLSTNEKLF
13 TRBJ2-1 TRBV30 AWTPRAGVYNEQF
13 TRBJ2-3 TRBV19 ASSIGQGATDTQY
13 TRBJ2-5 TRBV7-2 ASTLHSGGAETQY
13 TRBJ1-1 TRBV2 ASTHWEGARTEAF
11 TRBJ1-5 TRBV19 ASSIGSAAPQH
14 TRBJ2-6 TRBV7-3 ASSLDRVAGANVLT
13 TRBJ2-2 TRBV12-5 ASGWAGGGTGELF
13 TRBJ2-5 TRBV7-2 ASSFPGGGAETQY
15 TRBJ2-3 TRBV9 ASSVSPGLAVADTQY
13 TRBJ2-2 TRBV5-1 ASKEVQFNTGELF
11 TRBJ1-5 TRBV5-1 ASRTGDNQPQH
10 TRBJ2-7 TRBV12-3/TRBV12-4 ASSRPPYEQY
11 TRBJ1-6 TRBV25-1 ASMAGLGSPLH
15 TRBJ2-3 TRBV7-9 ASSLGTGTLRMDTQY
14 TRBJ2-6 TRBV6-5 ASSYEARSGANVLT
14 TRBJ1-1 TRBV5-1 ASSSKDRGMNTEAF
11 TRBJ2-7 TRBV5-6 ASSLGTPYEQY
14 TRBJ1-6 TRBV30 AWSVGARSYNSPLH
13 TRBJ2-1 TRBV6-5 ASSLSGGKGNEQF